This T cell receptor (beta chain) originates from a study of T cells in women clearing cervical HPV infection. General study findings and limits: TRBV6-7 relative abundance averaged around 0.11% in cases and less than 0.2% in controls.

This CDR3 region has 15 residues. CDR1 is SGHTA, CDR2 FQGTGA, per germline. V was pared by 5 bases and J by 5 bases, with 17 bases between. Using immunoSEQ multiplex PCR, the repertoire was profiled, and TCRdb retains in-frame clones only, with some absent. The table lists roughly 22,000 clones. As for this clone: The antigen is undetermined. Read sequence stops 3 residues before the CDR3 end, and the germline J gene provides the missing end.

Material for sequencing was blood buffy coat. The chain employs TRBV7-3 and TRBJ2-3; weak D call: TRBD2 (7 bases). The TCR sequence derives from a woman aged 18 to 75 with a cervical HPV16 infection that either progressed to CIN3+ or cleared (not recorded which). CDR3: CASSPAGALGDTQYF. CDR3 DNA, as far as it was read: TGTGCCAGCAGCCCCGCGGGGGCTTTAGGAGATACG.